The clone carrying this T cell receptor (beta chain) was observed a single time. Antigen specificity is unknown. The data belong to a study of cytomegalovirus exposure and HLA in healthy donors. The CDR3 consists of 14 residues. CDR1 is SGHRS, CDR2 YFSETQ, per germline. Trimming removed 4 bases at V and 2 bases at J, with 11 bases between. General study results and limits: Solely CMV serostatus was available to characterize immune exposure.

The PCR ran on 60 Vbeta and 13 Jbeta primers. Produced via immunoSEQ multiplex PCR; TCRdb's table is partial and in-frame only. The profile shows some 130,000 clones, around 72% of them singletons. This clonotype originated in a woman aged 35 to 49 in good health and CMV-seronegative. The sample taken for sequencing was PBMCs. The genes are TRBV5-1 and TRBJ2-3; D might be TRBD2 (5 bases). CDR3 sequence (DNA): TGCGCCAGCAGCCCCGCTAGCCCCACAGATACGCAGTATTTT. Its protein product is CASSPASPTDTQYF.